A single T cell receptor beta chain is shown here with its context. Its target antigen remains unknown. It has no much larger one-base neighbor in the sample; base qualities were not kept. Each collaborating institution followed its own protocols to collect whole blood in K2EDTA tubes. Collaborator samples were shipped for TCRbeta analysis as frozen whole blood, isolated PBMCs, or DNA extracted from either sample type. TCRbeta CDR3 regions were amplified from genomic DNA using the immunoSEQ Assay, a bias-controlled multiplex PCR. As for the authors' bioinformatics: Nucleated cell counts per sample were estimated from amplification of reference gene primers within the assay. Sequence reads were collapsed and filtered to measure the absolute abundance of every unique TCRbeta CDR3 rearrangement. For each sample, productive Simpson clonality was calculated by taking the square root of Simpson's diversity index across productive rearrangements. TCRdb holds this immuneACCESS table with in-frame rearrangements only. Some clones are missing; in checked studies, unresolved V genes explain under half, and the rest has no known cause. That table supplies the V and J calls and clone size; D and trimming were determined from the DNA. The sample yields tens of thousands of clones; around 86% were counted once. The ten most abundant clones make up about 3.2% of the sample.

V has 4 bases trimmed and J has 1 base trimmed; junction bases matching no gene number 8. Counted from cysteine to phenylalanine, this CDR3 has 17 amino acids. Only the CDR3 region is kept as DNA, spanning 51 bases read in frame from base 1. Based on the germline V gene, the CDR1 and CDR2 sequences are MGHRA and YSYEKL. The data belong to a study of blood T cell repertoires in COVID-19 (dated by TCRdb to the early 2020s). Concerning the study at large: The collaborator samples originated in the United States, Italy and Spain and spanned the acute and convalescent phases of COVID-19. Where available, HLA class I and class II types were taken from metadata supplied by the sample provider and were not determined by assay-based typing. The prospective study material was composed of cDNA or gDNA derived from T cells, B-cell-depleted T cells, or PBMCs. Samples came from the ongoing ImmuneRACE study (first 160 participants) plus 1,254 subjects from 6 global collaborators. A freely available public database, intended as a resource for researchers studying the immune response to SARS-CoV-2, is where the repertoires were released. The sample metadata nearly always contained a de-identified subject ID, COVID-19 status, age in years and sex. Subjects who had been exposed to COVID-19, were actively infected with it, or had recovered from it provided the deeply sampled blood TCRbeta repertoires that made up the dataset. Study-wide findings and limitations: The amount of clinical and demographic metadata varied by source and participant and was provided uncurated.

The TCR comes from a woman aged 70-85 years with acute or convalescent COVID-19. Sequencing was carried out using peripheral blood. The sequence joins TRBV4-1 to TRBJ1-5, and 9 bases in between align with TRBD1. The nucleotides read TGCGCCAGCAGCCGGTCTCTGGGGACAGGGAGCAATCAGCCCCAGCATTTT. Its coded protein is CASSRSLGTGSNQPQHF.